Listed below are T cell receptor beta chains from one sample, sequenced in a study of glioma-infiltrating T cells after dendritic cell vaccination. Sequencing was performed with immunoSEQ multiplex PCR; in TCRdb, only in-frame clones are kept and a portion is missing. The sample consists of just under 85,000 clones, around nine tenths of them appearing once. The specimen comprised blood, sampled before dendritic cell vaccination. All receptors come from a human donor with glioblastoma. The CDR3 runs from the conserved cysteine through the conserved F or W. D genes are given only for firm matches. The size field is filled for only some rows; it gives once, few, many or a size class.

j_call,d_call,clone_size,v_call,cdr3_aa,cdr3_nt
TRBJ2-5,TRBD2,.,TRBV2,CASTLLAGAQETQYF,TGTGCCAGCACCCTCCTAGCGGGGGCACAAGAGACCCAGTACTTC
TRBJ2-3,TRBD2,.,TRBV7-3,CASSKERGRGADTQYF,TGTGCCAGCAGCAAAGAACGCGGGAGAGGGGCAGATACGCAGTATTTT
TRBJ2-5,TRBD1,.,TRBV27,CASSRGTGVWETQYF,TGTGCCAGCAGTCGCGGGACAGGGGTGTGGGAGACCCAGTACTTC
TRBJ1-5,TRBD1,.,TRBV5-1,CARPGTVYSNQPQHF,TGCGCCAGACCCGGGACAGTCTATAGCAATCAGCCCCAGCATTTT
TRBJ1-1,TRBD1,.,TRBV7-4,CASSLRPGQGATEAFF,TGTGCCAGCAGCCTAAGACCGGGACAGGGGGCCACTGAAGCTTTCTTT
TRBJ2-5,TRBD2,once,TRBV5-5,CASSIGTSGTEETQYF,TGTGCCAGCAGCATTGGGACTAGCGGGACCGAAGAGACCCAGTACTTC
TRBJ1-1,TRBD1,.,TRBV7-8,CASSPGTGTQHSEAFF,TGTGCCAGCAGCCCCGGGACAGGGACCCAACACTCTGAAGCTTTCTTT
TRBJ1-2,.,once,TRBV7-8,CASSLVGTGRFNYGYTF,TGTGCCAGCAGCTTAGTGGGTACAGGCCGATTTAACTATGGCTACACCTTC
TRBJ1-6,.,.,TRBV10-3,CAISHGRDDSPLHF,TGTGCCATCAGCCACGGGAGGGATGATTCACCCCTCCACTTT
TRBJ2-1,.,.,TRBV18,CASSPTGGNEQFF,TGTGCCAGCTCACCAACCGGGGGTAATGAGCAGTTCTTC
TRBJ2-6,.,.,TRBV19,CASSMGAGPEGANVLTF,TGTGCCAGTAGTATGGGGGCAGGCCCCGAGGGGGCCAACGTCCTGACTTTC
TRBJ2-5,TRBD2,.,TRBV7-8,CASSFLTGGVRETQYF,TGTGCCAGCAGCTTTCTTACGGGAGGGGTCAGAGAGACCCAGTACTTC
TRBJ1-2,.,once,TRBV6-6,CASSYSGEVGYTF,TGTGCCAGCAGTTACTCTGGGGAGGTTGGCTACACCTTC
TRBJ2-3,.,.,TRBV11-3,CASSLWAGHGTQYF,TGTGCCAGCAGCTTATGGGCGGGTCATGGTACGCAGTATTTT
TRBJ1-2,TRBD1,.,TRBV6-6,CASSSQGANYGYTF,TGTGCCAGCAGTAGCCAGGGGGCTAACTATGGCTACACCTTC
TRBJ1-2,.,few,TRBV6-5,CASSSGLGYTF,TGTGCCAGCAGTTCAGGGCTTGGCTACACCTTC